These T cell receptor beta chains were read from a single sample in a study of PD-L1 blockade in urothelial cancer. The assay was immunoSEQ multiplex PCR, and TCRdb's table has in-frame clones only and misses some. The sample consists of about 35,000 clones, about four fifths of them appearing once. Material: PBMCs, obtained around atezolizumab (anti-PD-L1) treatment. The receptor source for this set is a man aged 55 to 70 with urothelial cancer. Both conserved end residues are part of each CDR3. Each record gives: V gene, J gene, CDR3 protein.

>TRBV2|TRBJ2-1
CASSHRQDHEQFF
>TRBV6-5|TRBJ1-3
CASSSTGGTIYF
>TRBV2|TRBJ1-4
CASRETGATNEKLFF
>TRBV6-1|TRBJ1-6
CASSEATGGVSPLHF
>TRBV6-5|TRBJ1-2
CASSPWGVDGYTF
>TRBV2|TRBJ1-1
CASTPNADTEAFF
>TRBV14|TRBJ1-6
CASSQLYSPLHF
>TRBV2|TRBJ2-2
CASSVGRAGTGELFF
>TRBV19|TRBJ2-3
CASRPGVRTDTQYF
>TRBV5-8|TRBJ1-5
CASSRGWRGPSNQPQHF
>TRBV30|TRBJ2-5
CAWTRDSRETQYF
>TRBV2|TRBJ2-1
CASSEVRYNEQFF
>TRBV30|TRBJ1-1
CAWSGGVEGTEAFF
>TRBV13|TRBJ1-2
CASSFRAGDYGYTF
>TRBV6-5|TRBJ1-1
CASSPGQLYTEAFF
>TRBV18|TRBJ1-6
CASSPAIVRDSPLHF